This T cell receptor beta chain was captured by sequencing in a study of blood T cell repertoires in COVID-19. Background on the study: Sites in the United States, Italy and Spain provided acute and convalescent COVID-19 samples. Sample material is recorded as cDNA or gDNA derived from T cells, B-cell-depleted T cells, or PBMCs.

Methods used by the authors: Counts of nucleated cells, estimated from reference gene primer amplification, were obtained. Using immunoSEQ multiplex PCR, the repertoire was profiled, and TCRdb retains in-frame clones only, with some absent. That table gives V, J and clone size, and the DNA gave D and trimming. In the table there are hundreds of thousands of clones, 88% of which are singletons. The origin of this receptor is a man older than 75 with acute or convalescent COVID-19. The sequenced material came from peripheral blood.

The CDR3: CASSLFGTATYNSPLHF. CDR3 DNA: TGTGCCAGCAGTTTGTTTGGGACAGCCACCTATAATTCACCCCTCCACTTT. The chain links TRBV27 to TRBJ1-6; 7 positions agree with TRBD1. Germline trimming cut 3 bases from V and 2 bases from J; bases unmatched to any gene: 7. Germline V CDR1 and CDR2: MNHEY, SMNVEV (reference sequence). This CDR3 is 17 amino acids long.